The 19 T cell receptor beta chains below come from one sample, sequenced in a study of blood T cell repertoires in COVID-19. Assay used: immunoSEQ multiplex PCR; TCRdb lists only in-frame clones, some missing. The table includes approximately 260,000 clones, 89% detected once. Sequenced material: PBMCs or T cells enriched from blood (not recorded which). The receptors come from a woman aged 55 to 70 who had recovered from COVID-19.

J is TRBJ1-6 and V is TRBV28; 8 nucleotides match TRBD1. Germline-derived CDR1 and CDR2 are MDHEN and SYDVKM. CDR3 size: 14 residues. V gave up 6 bases and J gave up 9 bases; unmatched junction bases: 7. The CDR3 is CASRSGQESSPLHF. CDR3 bases: TGTGCCAGCAGGTCGGGACAGGAATCTTCACCCCTCCACTTT.

This clone was picked up one time. This sequence joins TRBV6-5 and TRBJ2-6, with D perhaps matching TRBD2 (5 bases). This CDR3 contains 15 residues. Germline CDR1 is MNHEY and CDR2 is SVGAGI. With 8 bases removed from V and 0 bases from J, the gap between germline ends came to 11 bases. The chain's CDR3 is CASWSGGSGANVLTF. CDR3 DNA: TGTGCCAGCTGGAGCGGAGGCTCTGGGGCCAACGTCCTGACTTTC.

V and J are TRBV7-9 and TRBJ1-2; perhaps TRBD1 as D (6 bases). Germline lookup yields CDR1 SEHNR and CDR2 FQNEAQ (reference sequence). Trimming took off 6 bases at V and 8 bases at J, with 13 bases between the two ends. The CDR3 covers 12 residues. The CDR3 spells CASSSQGDGYTF. The CDR3 DNA is TGTGCCAGCAGTTCACAGGGAGACGGCTACACCTTC.

This clone was detected a few times. The V gene is TRBV27, the J gene TRBJ1-1; D is uncertain. Trimming cost V 8 bases and J 2 bases, with 18 bases left between them. The CDR3 contains 15 residues. Germline CDR1 and CDR2: MNHEY and SMNVEV (reference sequence). The CDR3 nucleotides read TGTGCCAGCCAACCAAGTGGACTGTCAAACACTGAAGCTTTCTTT. It is translated as CASQPSGLSNTEAFF.

The chain recombines TRBV7-9 with TRBJ2-7; D call uncertain. Germline V gene data show CDR1 as SEHNR and CDR2 as FQNEAQ (reference sequence). This CDR3 has 12 amino acids. Trimming cost V 4 bases and J 5 bases, with 9 bases left between them. The CDR3 bases are TGTGCCAGCAGCTCCCTAGTGAACGAGCAGTACTTC. Encoded protein: CASSSLVNEQYF.

The chain recombines TRBV11-3 with TRBJ2-6, with a possible D match to TRBD2 (5 bases). Germline CDR1 SGHNT, CDR2 YENEEA. Trimming took off 5 bases at V and 4 bases at J, with 12 bases between the two ends. The CDR3 is made up of 15 amino acids. The CDR3 sequence is CASSPGGSGANVLTF. CDR3 DNA sequence: TGTGCCAGCAGCCCGGGCGGGTCCGGGGCCAACGTCCTGACTTTC.

CDR3 region: CASTGGLYGYTF. The CDR3 nucleotides read TGTGCCAGCACCGGTGGGCTCTATGGCTACACCTTC. The chain recombines TRBV28 with TRBJ1-2; D uncertain. Germline lookup yields CDR1 MDHEN and CDR2 SYDVKM. This CDR3 contains 12 residues. The ends were cut back, 7 bases at V and 4 bases at J, with 10 bases in the middle.

The chain carries TRBV2 and TRBJ1-4; 9 bases match TRBD1. This CDR3 has 14 amino acids. The germline V gene encodes CDR1 SNHLY and CDR2 FYNNEI. Trimming at V came to 3 bases and at J to 7 bases, leaving 3 bases not matched to a gene. The CDR3 here is CASSDRTGAEKLFF. The DNA of the CDR3 is TGTGCCAGCAGTGATAGGACAGGGGCTGAAAAACTGTTTTTT.

This chain joins TRBV5-1 and TRBJ2-3; a possible D gene is TRBD2 (5 bases). The CDR3 is 14 residues long. CDR1 is SGHRS and CDR2 is YFSETQ in the germline V gene. V was pared by 2 bases and J by 1 base, with 8 bases between. CDR3 DNA: TGCGCCAGCAGCTTAGCGGAGGGCACAGATACGCAGTATTTT. The encoded protein is CASSLAEGTDTQYF. The variable domain in full, completed from reference TRBV5-1 and TRBJ2-3, reads KAGVTQTPRYLIKTRGQQVTLSCSPISGHRSVSWYQQTPGQGLQFLFEYFSETQRNKGNFPGRFSGRQFSNSRSEMNVSTLELGDSALYLCASSLAEGTDTQYFGPGTRLTVL.

This chain uses TRBV5-1 with TRBJ2-7; D is possibly TRBD1 (6 bases). The CDR3 contains 16 residues. V was trimmed by 3 bases and J by 5 bases, leaving 21 bases between them. From germline, CDR1 is SGHRS and CDR2 YFSETQ. The CDR3 sequence: CASSSIAGVTIHEQYF. DNA for the CDR3: TGCGCCAGCAGCTCCATTGCAGGGGTGACGATCCACGAGCAGTACTTC.

The chain carries TRBV20-1 and TRBJ2-5, with D possibly TRBD1 on 6 matching bases. Germline loops: CDR1 DFQATT, CDR2 SNEGSKA (reference sequence). The V end was cut by 3 bases, the J end by 2 bases, with 10 bases between. This CDR3 is built from 13 residues. The CDR3 here is CSASRQAQETQYF. CDR3 sequence (DNA): TGCAGTGCTAGTCGACAGGCTCAAGAGACCCAGTACTTC.

The chain couples TRBV2 to TRBJ1-1; tentatively, D is TRBD1 (6 bases). Trimming took off 7 bases at V and 0 bases at J, with 12 bases between the two ends. Per the germline V gene, CDR1 is SNHLY and CDR2 is FYNNEI. The CDR3 has 14 residues. CDR3 residues: CASIRTELNTEAFF. CDR3 coding DNA: TGTGCCAGCATCCGGACAGAATTGAACACTGAAGCTTTCTTT.

The chain recombines TRBV5-1 with TRBJ1-1, with a possible D match to TRBD1 (5 bases). V was trimmed by 6 bases and J by 3 bases, leaving 12 bases between them. Per the germline V gene, CDR1 is SGHRS and CDR2 is YFSETQ. The CDR3 covers 13 residues. CDR3 nucleotides: TGCGCCAGCACCGCTGTAGGGGACACTGAAGCTTTCTTT. It translates to CASTAVGDTEAFF.

The chain is built from TRBV28 and TRBJ1-3; D is possibly TRBD1 (5 bases). Trimming removed 6 bases at V and 14 bases at J, with 14 bases between. The CDR3 spans 11 residues. CDR1 is MDHEN and CDR2 is SYDVKM in the germline V gene. The CDR3 DNA follows: TGTGCCAGCAGCACAAGACAGTTAGTATATTTT. Translation gives CASSTRQLVYF.

V usage is TRBV6-6 and J usage is TRBJ1-2; TRBD1 matches 12 bases. Unmatched junction bases numbered 10, after V lost 6 bases and J lost 8 bases. The CDR3 sequence is 15 residues long. Germline CDR1 and CDR2: MNHNY and SVGAGI (reference sequence). CDR3 loop: CASSLPGQGAGGYTF. The CDR3 bases are TGTGCCAGCAGCCTACCGGGACAGGGGGCAGGAGGCTACACCTTC.

The chain uses TRBV30 and TRBJ2-1, with TRBD1 matching 7 bases. CDR3 length: 14 amino acids. CDR1 is GTSNPN and CDR2 is SVGIG in the germline V gene (reference sequence). The V segment lost 4 bases and the J segment 0 bases; nucleotides outside the gene matches: 3. DNA for the CDR3: TGTGCCTGGAAACAGGGGAGCTCCTACAATGAGCAGTTCTTC. Protein product: CAWKQGSSYNEQFF. Filled out from reference TRBV30 and TRBJ2-1, the complete variable domain reads SQTIHQWPATLVQPVGSPLSLECTVEGTSNPNLYWYRQAAGRGLQLLFYSVGIGQISSEVPQNLSASRPQDRQFILSSKKLLLSDSGFYLCAWKQGSSYNEQFFGPGTRLTVL.

The chain uses TRBV9 and TRBJ1-4, with a tentative D call TRBD1 (5 bases). Germline CDR1 reads SGDLS; CDR2 reads YYNGEE. Trimming removed 4 bases from V and 8 bases from J, with 21 bases in between. CDR3 length equals 16 residues. The CDR3 here is CASSRTQLLLSEKLFF. The CDR3 DNA sequence: TGTGCCAGCAGCAGGACACAACTTCTGCTTTCGGAAAAACTGTTTTTT. Complete variable domain (other parts from reference TRBV9 and TRBJ1-4): DSGVTQTPKHLITATGQRVTLRCSPRSGDLSVYWYQQSLDQGLQFLIQYYNGEERAKGNILERFSAQQFPDLHSELNLSSLELGDSALYFCASSRTQLLLSEKLFFGSGTQLSVL.

The rearrangement links TRBV6-5 to TRBJ2-3, with D hard to call. From germline, CDR1 is MNHEY and CDR2 SVGAGI. Trimming pared 6 bases from V and 4 bases from J, leaving 11 bases between. There are 13 residues in the CDR3. The CDR3 protein is CASSLGHADTQYF. CDR3 in DNA: TGTGCCAGCAGCCTTGGGCACGCAGATACGCAGTATTTT.

The CDR3 here is CASSFSGRRLEQYF. Here the CDR3 DNA reads TGTGCCAGCAGTTTTAGCGGGAGGCGCCTCGAGCAGTACTTC. This rearrangement joins TRBV27 to TRBJ2-7, with 10 bases lining up with TRBD2. The length of the CDR3 is 14 residues. Trimming removed 3 bases from V and 6 bases from J; junction bases left unmatched: 5. Germline assignment: CDR1 MNHEY and CDR2 SMNVEV (reference sequence).